This T cell receptor (beta chain) emerged from a study of robustness of blood B and T cell sequencing (dated by TCRdb to about 2018). Concerning the study at large: The goal of the study was to find out how much peripheral blood is required to reliably describe the TCRbeta and IgG repertoires of an individual. In each of the approximately 11 independently drawn blood samples, both the TCRbeta and the IgG repertoires were quantified. As technical replicates, two replicate TCRbeta cDNA libraries were made from one shared RNA pool taken from a single 10 ml draw. What the work shows at the level of the full study, not this receptor alone: EDTA tubes required immediate fractionation, limiting use in multi-site collections. Coverage of the top 10,000 TCRbeta clonotypes approached saturation when 3 or 4 tubes (30-40 ml blood) were combined. The 1,000 most abundant TCRbeta clonotypes from the pooled draws were found in every single 10 ml sample. Evidence of cross-contamination, likely caused by batch processing, was seen in one pair of TCRbeta libraries, and the UMI-sequence pairs shared between the two libraries were removed. Between the technical replicate libraries, approximately 95% of the top 10,000 TCRbeta clonotypes in one library were also present in the other library. No improvement in the overlap of rare TCRbeta clonotypes was observed when tubes were pooled, implying that much larger blood volumes would be needed for rare TCRbeta clonotypes to be captured. A full plateau was not reached by TCRbeta rarefaction curves, suggesting under-sequencing or many low-abundance clonotypes.

As regards this clonotype: It lacks a known antigen. No base-level quality is on record; no much larger clone is a single base apart.

The library was produced with PCR. TCRdb shows the sequencer as Illumina MiSeq. Synthesis of cDNA relied on SMARTScribe reverse transcriptase together with a 5' template-switch oligo that added a universal priming site. A 12-nucleotide random unique molecular identifier (UMI) was carried by the template-switch oligo, and each cDNA molecule was tagged with this UMI. Chain-specific reverse primers targeted TCRbeta transcripts during reverse transcription. Uracil DNA glycosylase treatment removed residual template-switch adapters, and cDNA was purified with a Qiagen MinElute kit. For the first PCR, KAPA HiFi HotStart ReadyMix was used for 20 to 25 cycles, with amplification split across four 50 ul reactions containing step-out primers. Before any further amplification, the products of the first-round PCR were gel-purified. Illumina Nextera adapters were added in a second 8-cycle PCR, after which libraries were purified and pooled. A 50-nucleotide 5' read captured the UMI barcode for each TCRbeta molecule. As for how the authors treated the data: Using the MIGEC toolkit, reads were grouped by UMI into consensus reads. Forward and reverse consensus reads were merged with PEAR to produce final reads. A custom decontamination script removed identical UMI-sequence pairs shared across libraries, treating them as cross-sample contamination. V(D)J assignment and CDR3 extraction were performed with MIGMAP, a wrapper around IgBLAST. A TCR clonotype was defined as sharing the same V gene, J gene and CDR3 amino acid sequence, and CDR1 and CDR2 were not sequenced. TCRdb applied fastp at Q25 and MiXCR to the public reads, then kept only in-frame beta chains. CDR3 protein sequences are deduplicated, and each keeps its most common genes and DNA. TCRdb, not the authors, supplied the V and J calls. The sample has around 3,200 distinct CDR3 sequences on record, about 56% of them singletons. Around 28% of the sample rests with the top ten.

TCRbeta repertoires were measured from mRNA instead of genomic DNA, an approach that captures expressed receptors. Leukocytes from the buffy coat were collected into Trizol, and RNA was extracted using the Direct-zol RNA MiniPrep Plus kit with no cell sorting. To separate plasma, buffy coat and red blood cells, EDTA blood tubes were immediately centrifuged at 4 degrees C. The TCR sequence derives from a human donor in good health. The sequencing input was peripheral blood.

The nucleotides read TGTGCCATCACCTTTCTTCTGAACACTGAAGCTTTCTTT. Its product reads: CAITFLLNTEAFF. The rearranged chain carries TRBV10-3 and TRBJ1-1; the D gene identity is not certain. CDR1 ENHRY and CDR2 SYGVKD are derived from the germline V gene. Trimming removed 7 bases from V and 0 bases from J, leaving 9 bases between the germline ends. CDR3 length: 13 amino acids, cysteine to phenylalanine. Of the read, only the CDR3 DNA is kept; its 39 bases are in frame from base 1.